This T cell receptor beta chain emerged from a study of neoadjuvant nivolumab and ipilimumab in lung cancer. Sequenced by immunoSEQ multiplex PCR; TCRdb stores in-frame clones only, minus some. The sample has 44,000 or so clones, about 89% seen once. Trimming took 6 bases from V and 9 from J, leaving 14 bases between them. The CDR3 covers 12 residues. Germline loops: CDR1 SEHNR, CDR2 FQNEAQ (reference sequence). This receptor was obtained from an adult with non-small cell lung cancer. Some clones in this sample may be carry-over from other donors' samples. The specimen was blood, collected before neoadjuvant nivolumab, alone or with ipilimumab. The J gene is TRBJ1-2, the V gene TRBV7-9, with a tentative D call TRBD1 (6 bases). CDR3 region: CASSSTGSSYTF. CDR3 DNA: TGTGCCAGCAGTTCGACAGGTTCGAGCTACACCTTC.